The sample holds a few counts of the clone carrying this T cell receptor beta chain. The antigen is unknown. TCRdb recomputed calls from the reads with MiXCR, one row per CDR3 protein. Of about 350,000 distinct CDR3 sequences listed, approximately 30% are singletons. The data stem from a study of T cell repertoires in cytomegalovirus infection. Germline loops: CDR1 SGHTA, CDR2 FQGTGA. The CDR3 sequence is 15 residues long. Trimming pared 0 bases from V and 1 base from J, leaving 9 bases between. This receptor was identified in a human donor in good health (CMV status not recorded). Some clones in this sample may be carry-over from other donors' samples. This specimen was cultured PBMCs, taken from culture after CMV antigen stimulation. The chain recombines TRBV7-3 with TRBJ1-2; no firm D call. The CDR3 here is CASSLTPADNYGYTF. CDR3 sequence (DNA): TGTGCCAGCAGCTTAACTCCGGCCGATAACTATGGCTACACCTTC.